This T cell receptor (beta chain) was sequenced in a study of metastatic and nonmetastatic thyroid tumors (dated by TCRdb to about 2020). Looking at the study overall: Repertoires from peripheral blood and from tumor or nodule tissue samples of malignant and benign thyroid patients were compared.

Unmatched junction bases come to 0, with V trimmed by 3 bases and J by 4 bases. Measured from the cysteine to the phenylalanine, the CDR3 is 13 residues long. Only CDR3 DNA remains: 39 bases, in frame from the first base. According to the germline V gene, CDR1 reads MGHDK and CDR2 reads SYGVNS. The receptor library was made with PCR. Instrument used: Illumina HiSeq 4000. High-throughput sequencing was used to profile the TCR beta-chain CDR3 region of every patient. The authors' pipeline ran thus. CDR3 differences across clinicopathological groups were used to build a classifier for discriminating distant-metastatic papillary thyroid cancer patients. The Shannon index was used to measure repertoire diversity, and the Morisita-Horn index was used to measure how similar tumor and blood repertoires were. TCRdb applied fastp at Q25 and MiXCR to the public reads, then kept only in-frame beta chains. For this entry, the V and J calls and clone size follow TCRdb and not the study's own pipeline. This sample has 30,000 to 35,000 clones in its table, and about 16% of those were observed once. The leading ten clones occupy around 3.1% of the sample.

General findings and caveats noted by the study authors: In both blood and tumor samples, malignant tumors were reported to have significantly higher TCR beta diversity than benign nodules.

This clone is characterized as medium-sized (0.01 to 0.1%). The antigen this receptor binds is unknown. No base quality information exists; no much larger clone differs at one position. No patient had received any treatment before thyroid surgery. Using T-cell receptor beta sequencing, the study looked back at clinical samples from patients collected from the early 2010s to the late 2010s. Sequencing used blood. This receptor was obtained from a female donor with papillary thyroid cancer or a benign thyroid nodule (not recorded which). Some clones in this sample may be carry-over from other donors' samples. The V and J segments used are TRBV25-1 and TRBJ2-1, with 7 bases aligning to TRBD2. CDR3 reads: CASSEREYNEQFF. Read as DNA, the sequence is TGTGCCAGCAGTGAGCGGGAGTACAATGAGCAGTTCTTC.